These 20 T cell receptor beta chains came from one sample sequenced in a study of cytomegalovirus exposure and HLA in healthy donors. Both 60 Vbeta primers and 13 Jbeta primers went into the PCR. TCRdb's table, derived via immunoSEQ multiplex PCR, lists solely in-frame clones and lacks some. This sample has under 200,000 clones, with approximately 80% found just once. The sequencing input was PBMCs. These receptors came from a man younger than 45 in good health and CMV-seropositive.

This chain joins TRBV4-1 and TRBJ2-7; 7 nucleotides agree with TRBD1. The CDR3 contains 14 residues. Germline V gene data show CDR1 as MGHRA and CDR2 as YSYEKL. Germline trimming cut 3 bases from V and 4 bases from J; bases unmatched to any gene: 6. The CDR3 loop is CASSQVGQIYEQYF. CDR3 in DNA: TGCGCCAGCAGCCAGGTGGGACAGATATACGAGCAGTACTTC.

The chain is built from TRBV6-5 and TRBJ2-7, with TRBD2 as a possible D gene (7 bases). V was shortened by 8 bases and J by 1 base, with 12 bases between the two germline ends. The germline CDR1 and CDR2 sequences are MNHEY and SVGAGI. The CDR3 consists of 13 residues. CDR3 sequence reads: CASAGAASYEQYF. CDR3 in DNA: TGTGCCAGCGCGGGGGCCGCTTCCTACGAGCAGTACTTC.

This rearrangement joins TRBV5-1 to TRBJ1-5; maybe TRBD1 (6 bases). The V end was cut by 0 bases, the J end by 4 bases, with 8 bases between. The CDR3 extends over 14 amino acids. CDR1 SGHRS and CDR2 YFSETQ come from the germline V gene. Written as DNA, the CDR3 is TGCGCCAGCAGCTTGGGGGACATGAATCAGCCCCAGCATTTT. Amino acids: CASSLGDMNQPQHF. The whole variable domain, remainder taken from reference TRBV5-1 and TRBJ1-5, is KAGVTQTPRYLIKTRGQQVTLSCSPISGHRSVSWYQQTPGQGLQFLFEYFSETQRNKGNFPGRFSGRQFSNSRSEMNVSTLELGDSALYLCASSLGDMNQPQHFGDGTRLSIL.

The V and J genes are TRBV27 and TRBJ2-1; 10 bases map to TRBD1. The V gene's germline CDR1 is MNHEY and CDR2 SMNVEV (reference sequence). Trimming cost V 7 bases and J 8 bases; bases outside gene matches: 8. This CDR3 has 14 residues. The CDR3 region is CASTLGTGADEQFF. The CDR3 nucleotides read TGTGCCAGCACACTCGGGACAGGGGCCGATGAGCAGTTCTTC.

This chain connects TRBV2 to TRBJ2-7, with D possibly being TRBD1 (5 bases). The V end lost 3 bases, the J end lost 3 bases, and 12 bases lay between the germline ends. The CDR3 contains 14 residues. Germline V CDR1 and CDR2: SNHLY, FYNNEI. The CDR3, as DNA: TGTGCCAGCAGTGATGCGGTCAGGGACTACGAGCAGTACTTC. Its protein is CASSDAVRDYEQYF.

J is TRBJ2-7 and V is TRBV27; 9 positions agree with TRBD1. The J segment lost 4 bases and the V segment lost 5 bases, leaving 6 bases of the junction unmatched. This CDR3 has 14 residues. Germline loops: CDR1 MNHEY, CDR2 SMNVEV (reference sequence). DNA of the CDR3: TGTGCCAGCAGTAAGACAGGGGGTGTTTACGAGCAGTACTTC. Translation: CASSKTGGVYEQYF.

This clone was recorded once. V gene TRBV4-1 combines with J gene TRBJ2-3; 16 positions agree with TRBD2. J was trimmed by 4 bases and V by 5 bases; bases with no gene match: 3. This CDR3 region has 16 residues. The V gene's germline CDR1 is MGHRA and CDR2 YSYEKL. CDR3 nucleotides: TGCGCCAGCAGCGACGGGACTAGCGGGGGGGCAGATACGCAGTATTTT. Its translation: CASSDGTSGGADTQYF.

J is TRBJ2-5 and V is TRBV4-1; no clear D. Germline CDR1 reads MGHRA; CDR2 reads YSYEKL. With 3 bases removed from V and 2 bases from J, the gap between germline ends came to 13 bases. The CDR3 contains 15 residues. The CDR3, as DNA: TGCGCCAGCAGCCACCGACAAACAAATCAAGAGACCCAGTACTTC. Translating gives CASSHRQTNQETQYF.

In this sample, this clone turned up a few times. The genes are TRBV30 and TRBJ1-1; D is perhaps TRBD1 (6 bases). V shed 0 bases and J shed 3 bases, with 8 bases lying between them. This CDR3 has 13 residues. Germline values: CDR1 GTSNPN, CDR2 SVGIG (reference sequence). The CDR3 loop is CAWSVGGDTEAFF. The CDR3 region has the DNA TGTGCCTGGAGTGTAGGGGGAGACACTGAAGCTTTCTTT.

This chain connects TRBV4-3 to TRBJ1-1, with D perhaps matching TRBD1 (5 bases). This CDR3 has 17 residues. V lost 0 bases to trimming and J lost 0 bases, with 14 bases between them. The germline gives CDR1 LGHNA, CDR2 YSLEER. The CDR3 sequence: CASSQEPQGSVNTEAFF. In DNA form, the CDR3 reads TGCGCCAGCAGCCAAGAACCCCAGGGAAGCGTGAACACTGAAGCTTTCTTT.

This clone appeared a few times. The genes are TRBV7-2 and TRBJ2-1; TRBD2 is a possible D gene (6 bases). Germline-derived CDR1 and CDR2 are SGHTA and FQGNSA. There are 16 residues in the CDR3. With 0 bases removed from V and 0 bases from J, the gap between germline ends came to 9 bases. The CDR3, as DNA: TGTGCCAGCAGCTTAGCGGAGGGAAGCTCCTACAATGAGCAGTTCTTC. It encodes CASSLAEGSSYNEQFF.

CDR3 DNA sequence: TGCGCCAGCAGTGAAGGCGGGGGGGCAGGCAATGAGCAGTTCTTC. It is translated as CASSEGGGAGNEQFF. V is TRBV10-1 and J is TRBJ2-1, with 9 positions matching TRBD2. The germline gives CDR1 WNHNN, CDR2 SYGVQD (reference sequence). Trimming took 3 bases from V and 6 from J; bases not matched to a gene: 6. The CDR3 spans 15 residues.

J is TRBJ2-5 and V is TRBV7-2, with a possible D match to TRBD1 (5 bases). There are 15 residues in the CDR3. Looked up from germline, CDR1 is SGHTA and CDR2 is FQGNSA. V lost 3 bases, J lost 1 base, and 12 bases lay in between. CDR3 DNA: TGTGCCAGCAGCTTTAGGCAGGGCGCCCAAGAGACCCAGTACTTC. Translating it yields CASSFRQGAQETQYF.

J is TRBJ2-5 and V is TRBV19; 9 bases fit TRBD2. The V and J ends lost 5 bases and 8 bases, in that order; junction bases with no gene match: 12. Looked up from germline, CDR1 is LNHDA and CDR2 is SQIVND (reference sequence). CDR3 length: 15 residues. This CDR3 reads CASSADSGGRETQYF. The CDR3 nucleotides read TGTGCCAGTAGTGCTGATAGCGGGGGACGGGAAACCCAGTACTTC.

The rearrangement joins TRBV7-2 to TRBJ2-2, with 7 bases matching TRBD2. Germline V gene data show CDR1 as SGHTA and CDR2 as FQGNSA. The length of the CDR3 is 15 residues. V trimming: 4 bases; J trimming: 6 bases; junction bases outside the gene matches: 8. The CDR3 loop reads CASSWLGRGSGELFF. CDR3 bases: TGTGCCAGCAGCTGGCTCGGGCGGGGGTCCGGGGAGCTGTTTTTT.

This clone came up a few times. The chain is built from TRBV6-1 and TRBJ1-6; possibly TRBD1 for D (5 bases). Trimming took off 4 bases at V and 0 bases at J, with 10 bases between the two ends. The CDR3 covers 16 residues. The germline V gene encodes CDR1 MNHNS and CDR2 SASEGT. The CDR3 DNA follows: TGTGCCAGCAGTGCTCGACAGAGCTCCTATAATTCACCCCTCCACTTT. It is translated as CASSARQSSYNSPLHF.

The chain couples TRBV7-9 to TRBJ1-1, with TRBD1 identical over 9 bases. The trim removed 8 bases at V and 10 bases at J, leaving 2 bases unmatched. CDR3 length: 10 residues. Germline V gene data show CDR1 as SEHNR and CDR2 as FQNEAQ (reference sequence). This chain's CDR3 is CASQQGAAFF. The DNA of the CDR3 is TGTGCCAGCCAACAGGGGGCAGCTTTCTTT.

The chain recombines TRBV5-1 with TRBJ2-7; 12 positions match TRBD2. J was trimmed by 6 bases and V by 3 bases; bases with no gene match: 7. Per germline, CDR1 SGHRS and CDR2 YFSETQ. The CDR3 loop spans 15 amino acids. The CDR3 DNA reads TGCGCCAGCAGCTACCTAGCGGGGGGGCGTGGCGAGCAGTACTTC. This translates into CASSYLAGGRGEQYF.

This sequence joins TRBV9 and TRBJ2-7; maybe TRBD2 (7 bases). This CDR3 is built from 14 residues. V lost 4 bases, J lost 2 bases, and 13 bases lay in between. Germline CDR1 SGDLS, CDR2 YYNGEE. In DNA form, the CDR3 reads TGTGCCAGCAGCCTCGGCGGGGGCACCTACGAGCAGTACTTC. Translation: CASSLGGGTYEQYF.

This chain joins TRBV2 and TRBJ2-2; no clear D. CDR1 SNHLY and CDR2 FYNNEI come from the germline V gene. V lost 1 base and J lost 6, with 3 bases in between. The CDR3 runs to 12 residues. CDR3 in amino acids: CASSEDSGELFF. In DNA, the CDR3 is TGTGCCAGCAGTGAAGACTCCGGGGAGCTGTTTTTT.